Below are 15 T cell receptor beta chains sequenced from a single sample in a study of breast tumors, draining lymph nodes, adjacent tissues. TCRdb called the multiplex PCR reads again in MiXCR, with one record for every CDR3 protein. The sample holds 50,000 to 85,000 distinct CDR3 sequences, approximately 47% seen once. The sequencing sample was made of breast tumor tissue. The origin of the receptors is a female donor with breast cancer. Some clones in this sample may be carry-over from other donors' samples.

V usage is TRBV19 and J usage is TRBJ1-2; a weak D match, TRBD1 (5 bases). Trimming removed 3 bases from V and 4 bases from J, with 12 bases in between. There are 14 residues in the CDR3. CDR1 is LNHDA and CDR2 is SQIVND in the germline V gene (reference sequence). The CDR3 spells CASSIYDSAYGYTF. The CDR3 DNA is TGTGCCAGTAGTATCTATGACAGCGCCTATGGCTACACCTTC.

The CDR3 DNA reads TGTGCCAGCTCACCAAACAGGAGTGTTTGGGTGCCCCAGCATTTT. Its translation: CASSPNRSVWVPQHF. The gene calls are TRBV18 and TRBJ1-5; D possibly corresponds to TRBD1 (5 bases). The CDR3 totals 15 residues. CDR1 KGHSH and CDR2 LQKENI come from the germline V gene. The ends were cut back, 2 bases at V and 9 bases at J, with 17 bases in the middle.

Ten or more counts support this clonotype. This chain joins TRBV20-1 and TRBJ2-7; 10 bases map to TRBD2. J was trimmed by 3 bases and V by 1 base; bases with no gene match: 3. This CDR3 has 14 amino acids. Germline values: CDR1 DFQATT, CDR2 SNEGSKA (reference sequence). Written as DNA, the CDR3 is TGCAGTGCTAGAGTGGCTAGCGGGAGCTACGAGCAGTACTTC. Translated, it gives CSARVASGSYEQYF.

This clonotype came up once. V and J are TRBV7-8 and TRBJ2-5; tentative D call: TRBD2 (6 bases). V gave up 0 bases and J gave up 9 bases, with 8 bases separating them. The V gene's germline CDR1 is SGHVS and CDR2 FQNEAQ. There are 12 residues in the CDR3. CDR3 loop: CASSLAGEAQYF. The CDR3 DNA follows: TGTGCCAGCAGCTTAGCCGGGGAGGCCCAGTACTTC.

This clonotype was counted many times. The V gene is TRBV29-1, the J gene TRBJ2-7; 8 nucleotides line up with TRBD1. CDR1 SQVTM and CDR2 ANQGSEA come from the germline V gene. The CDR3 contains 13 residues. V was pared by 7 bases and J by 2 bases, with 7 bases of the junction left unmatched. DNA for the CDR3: TGCAGCGCTCGGGACAGGAATACCTACGAGCAGTACTTC. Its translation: CSARDRNTYEQYF.

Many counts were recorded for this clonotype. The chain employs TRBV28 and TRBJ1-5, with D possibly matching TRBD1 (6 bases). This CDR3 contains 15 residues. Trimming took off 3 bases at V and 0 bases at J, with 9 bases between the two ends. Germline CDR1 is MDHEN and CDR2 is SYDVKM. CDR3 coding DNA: TGTGCCAGCAGTTTCGGACAGTATAGCAATCAGCCCCAGCATTTT. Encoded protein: CASSFGQYSNQPQHF.

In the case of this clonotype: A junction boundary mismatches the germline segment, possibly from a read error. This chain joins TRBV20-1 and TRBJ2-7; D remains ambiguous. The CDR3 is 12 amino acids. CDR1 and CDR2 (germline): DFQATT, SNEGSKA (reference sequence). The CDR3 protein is CSARGSGSEQYF. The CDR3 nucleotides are TGCAGTGCTAGAGGGAGTGGAAGCGAGCAATACTTC.

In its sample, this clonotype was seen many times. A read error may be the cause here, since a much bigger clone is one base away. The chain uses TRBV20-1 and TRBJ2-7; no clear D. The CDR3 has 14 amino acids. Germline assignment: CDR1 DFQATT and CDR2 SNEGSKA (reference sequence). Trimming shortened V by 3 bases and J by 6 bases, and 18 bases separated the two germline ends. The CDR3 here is CSASRDTLTSEQYF. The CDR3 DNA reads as TGCAGTGCTAGTCGCGACACGTTGACCTCCGAGCAGTACTTC.

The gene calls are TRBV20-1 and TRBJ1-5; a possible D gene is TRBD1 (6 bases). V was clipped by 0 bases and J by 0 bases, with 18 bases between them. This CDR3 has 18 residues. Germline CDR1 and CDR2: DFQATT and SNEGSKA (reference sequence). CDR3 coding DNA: TGCAGTGCTAGAGATTTTAGCGGGGGACATCATAGCAATCAGCCCCAGCATTTT. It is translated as CSARDFSGGHHSNQPQHF.

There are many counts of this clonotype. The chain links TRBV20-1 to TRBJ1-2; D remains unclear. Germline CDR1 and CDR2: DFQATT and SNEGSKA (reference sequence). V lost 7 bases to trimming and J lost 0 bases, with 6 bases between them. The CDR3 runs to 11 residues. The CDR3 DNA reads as TGCAGTGGGGGAGCTAACTATGGCTACACCTTC. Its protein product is CSGGANYGYTF.

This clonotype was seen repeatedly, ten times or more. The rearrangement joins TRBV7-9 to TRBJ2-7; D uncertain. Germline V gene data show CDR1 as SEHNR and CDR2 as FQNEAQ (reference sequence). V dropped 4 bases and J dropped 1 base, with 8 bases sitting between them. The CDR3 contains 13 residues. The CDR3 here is CASSSWVSYEQYF. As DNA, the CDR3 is TGTGCCAGCAGCTCTTGGGTTTCCTACGAGCAGTACTTC.

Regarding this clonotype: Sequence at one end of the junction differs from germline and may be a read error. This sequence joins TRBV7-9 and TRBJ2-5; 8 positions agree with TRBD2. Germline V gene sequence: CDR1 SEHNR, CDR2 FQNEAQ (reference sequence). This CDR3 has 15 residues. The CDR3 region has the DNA TGTGCCAGCAGCTCTGGTCAGGGCCAGCGGGAGACCCAGTATTTC. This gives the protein CASSSGQGQRETQYF.

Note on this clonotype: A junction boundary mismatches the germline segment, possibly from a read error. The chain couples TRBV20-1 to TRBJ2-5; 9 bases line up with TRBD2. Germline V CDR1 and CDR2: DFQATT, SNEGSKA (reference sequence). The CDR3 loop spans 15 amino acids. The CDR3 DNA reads TGCAGTGCTAGAGTGGCTAGCGGGACCAGAGAGAACCAGTACTTC. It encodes CSARVASGTRENQYF.

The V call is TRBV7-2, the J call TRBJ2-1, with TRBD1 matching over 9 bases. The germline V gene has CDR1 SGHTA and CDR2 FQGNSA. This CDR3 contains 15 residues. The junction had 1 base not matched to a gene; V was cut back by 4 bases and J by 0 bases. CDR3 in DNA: TGTGCCAGCAGCTCGGGACAGGGCTCCTACAATGAGCAGTTCTTC. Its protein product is CASSSGQGSYNEQFF.

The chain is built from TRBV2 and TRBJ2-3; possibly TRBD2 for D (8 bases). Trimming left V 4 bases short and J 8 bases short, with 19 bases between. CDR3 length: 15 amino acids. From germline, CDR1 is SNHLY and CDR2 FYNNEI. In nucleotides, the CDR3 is TGTGCCAGCAGTGCGGGAGGGGGCAAAAACGGTACGCAGTATTTT. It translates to CASSAGGGKNGTQYF.